This T cell receptor (beta chain) was sequenced in a study of blood T cell repertoires in COVID-19 (dated by TCRdb to about 2020). With respect to the entire study: Collaborator samples came from the United States, Italy and Spain and covered acute and convalescent phases of COVID-19. The samples were drawn from two sources: the first 160 participants of the ongoing ImmuneRACE study, and 1,000 to 1,500 subjects contributed by 6 global collaborators. Sample metadata almost always included a de-identified subject ID, COVID-19 status, age in years and sex. The repertoires were released in a freely available public database intended as a resource for research on the immune response to SARS-CoV-2. Subjects who had been exposed to COVID-19, were actively infected with it, or had recovered from it provided the deeply sampled blood TCRbeta repertoires that made up the dataset. The material from the prospective study consisted of cDNA or gDNA derived from T cells, B-cell-depleted T cells, or PBMCs. Where available, HLA class I and class II types were taken from metadata supplied by the sample provider and were not determined by assay-based typing.

Of note for this clone: Its antigen is currently not known. No base quality information exists; no much larger clone differs at one position.

The CDR3 measures 14 amino acids from cysteine to phenylalanine. Here the CDR3 DNA is all that survives: 42 bases in frame from base 1. CDR1 and CDR2 were assigned from the germline V gene (reference sequence) as LNHDA and SQIVND. At the junction V is shortened by 11 bases and J by 8 bases, with 21 bases in between. Whole blood was collected in K2EDTA tubes by collaborating institutions according to the institutions' own protocols. Collaborator samples were shipped for TCRbeta analysis as frozen whole blood, isolated PBMCs, or DNA extracted from either sample type. The immunoSEQ Assay, a bias-controlled multiplex PCR, was used to amplify TCRbeta CDR3 regions from genomic DNA. Turning to the authors' computational methods: The number of nucleated cells in each sample was estimated by amplification of reference gene primers within the assay. To quantify the absolute abundance of each unique TCRbeta CDR3 rearrangement, sequence reads were collapsed and filtered. For each sample, productive Simpson clonality was calculated by taking the square root of Simpson's diversity index across productive rearrangements. TCRdb took this table from immuneACCESS and kept in-frame rearrangements with V and J called. Such tables lack part of the clones; where checked against another copy, unresolved V genes explain under half of the gap, and the rest is unexplained. V and J calls and clone size are as listed in that table; D and trimming were resolved from the DNA. This sample holds around 140,000 clones; 84% were observed only once. The top ten clonotypes cover approximately 10% of the sample.

Results and caveats for the whole study, not just this receptor: Clinical and demographic metadata were provided uncurated, with the amount varying by source and participant.

The receptor was derived from a man in his fifties or sixties with active or convalescent COVID-19. Recombination connected TRBV19 to TRBJ1-4; the D gene is perhaps TRBD1, on 6 matching bases. Specimen: peripheral blood. The CDR3 sequence is CAASNRAPWEKLFF. The bases read TGTGCCGCGTCGAACAGGGCTCCGTGGGAAAAACTGTTTTTT.